The 30 T cell receptor beta chains given below trace back to one sample, sequenced in a study of T cell changes during pregnancy in multiple sclerosis. The assay was immunoSEQ multiplex PCR, and TCRdb's table has in-frame clones only and misses some. In the table there are about 85,000 clones, 90% to 95% of which are singletons. The sequences come from peripheral blood, collected in the first trimester of pregnancy. These receptors originate from a female donor with multiple sclerosis, enrolled in a pregnancy study.

The chain is built from TRBV30 and TRBJ2-5; the match to TRBD2 covers 9 bases. Trimming took 1 base from V and 1 from J; bases not matched to a gene: 10. The CDR3 is 17 amino acids. Germline values: CDR1 GTSNPN, CDR2 SVGIG (reference sequence). The CDR3 here is CAWSEFLSGGFQETQYF. The CDR3 region has the DNA TGTGCCTGGAGTGAGTTCCTTAGCGGGGGATTCCAAGAGACCCAGTACTTC.

The gene calls are TRBV6-1 and TRBJ1-2; 7 nucleotides line up with TRBD1. The CDR3 runs 13 residues. The V and J ends lost 4 bases and 8 bases, in that order; junction bases with no gene match: 7. Germline V gene data show CDR1 as MNHNS and CDR2 as SASEGT. DNA of the CDR3: TGTGCCAGCAGTGTCCGGGACAGCGTCGGCTACACCTTC. The encoded protein is CASSVRDSVGYTF.

The V gene is TRBV2, the J gene TRBJ2-7; tentative D call: TRBD2 (6 bases). V shed 4 bases and J shed 0 bases, with 13 bases lying between them. The CDR3 runs 15 residues. The germline V gene has CDR1 SNHLY and CDR2 FYNNEI. CDR3 loop: CASSGRAESSYEQYF. The CDR3, as DNA: TGTGCCAGCAGTGGGAGGGCGGAGAGCTCCTACGAGCAGTACTTC.

This clone was counted between two and nine times. The V and J genes are TRBV4-1 and TRBJ1-6; no reliable D call. The CDR3 loop spans 15 amino acids. V was shortened by 1 base and J by 8 bases, with 12 bases between the two germline ends. Germline V gives CDR1 MGHRA, CDR2 YSYEKL. CDR3 nucleotides: TGCGCCAGCAGCCAAGGCAGACTTCTTGATTCACCCCTCCACTTT. It yields the protein CASSQGRLLDSPLHF.

The chain links TRBV2 to TRBJ2-5; no definite D call. The CDR3 runs to 11 residues. The V end was cut by 5 bases, the J end by 3 bases, with 4 bases between. CDR1 is SNHLY, CDR2 FYNNEI, per germline. CDR3 nucleotide sequence: TGTGCCAGCAGTTACAAAGAGACCCAGTACTTC. Protein product: CASSYKETQYF. Complete variable domain (other parts from reference TRBV2 and TRBJ2-5): EPEVTQTPSHQVTQMGQEVILRCVPISNHLYFYWYRQILGQKVEFLVSFYNNEISEKSEIFDDQFSVERPDGSNFTLKIRSTKLEDSAMYFCASSYKETQYFGPGTRLLVL.

V usage is TRBV9 and J usage is TRBJ2-3, with 10 positions matching TRBD2. The CDR3 has 16 residues. The germline gives CDR1 SGDLS, CDR2 YYNGEE. Unmatched junction bases numbered 5, after V lost 4 bases and J lost 0 bases. The CDR3 bases are TGTGCCAGCAGCACATGGACTAGCGGAAGCACAGATACGCAGTATTTT. Translating it yields CASSTWTSGSTDTQYF.

The CDR3 is CASSSQGARTGELFF. The CDR3, as DNA: TGCGCCAGCAGCTCCCAGGGGGCGAGGACCGGGGAGCTGTTTTTT. The J gene is TRBJ2-2, the V gene TRBV5-1; 8 nucleotides agree with TRBD1. Germline CDR1 and CDR2: SGHRS and YFSETQ. The V segment lost 3 bases and the J segment 5 bases; nucleotides outside the gene matches: 6. This CDR3 has 15 amino acids.

V is TRBV2 and J is TRBJ2-1; 8 positions agree with TRBD2. CDR3 size: 16 residues. Trimming cost V 1 base and J 4 bases; bases outside gene matches: 6. From germline, CDR1 is SNHLY and CDR2 FYNNEI. CDR3 DNA: TGTGCCAGCAGTGAAGAGGGGGGACTAGGTTACAATGAGCAGTTCTTC. Its protein product is CASSEEGGLGYNEQFF.

The chain links TRBV29-1 to TRBJ2-7, with 9 bases that match TRBD1. Losses at the gene ends were 6 bases for V and 9 bases for J; bases not matched to a gene: 12. The CDR3 runs 13 residues. CDR1 is SQVTM, CDR2 ANQGSEA, per germline. The CDR3 sequence is CSVPSGTGRGQYF. CDR3 DNA sequence: TGCAGCGTACCCTCCGGGACAGGGAGGGGGCAGTACTTC.

Comment on this clone: In the same sample, other DNA sequences code for this CDR3. The chain links TRBV5-1 to TRBJ1-1, with D possibly matching TRBD1 (5 bases). Deletions cut 4 bases from V and 1 base from J, with 8 bases between. Germline V CDR1 and CDR2: SGHRS, YFSETQ. The CDR3 contains 13 residues. DNA for the CDR3: TGCGCCAGCAGCCTCGACAGGAACACTGAAGCTTTCTTT. As protein: CASSLDRNTEAFF.

The V call is TRBV2, the J call TRBJ1-4; perhaps TRBD1 as D (5 bases). The CDR3 totals 14 residues. Germline CDR1 SNHLY, CDR2 FYNNEI. V lost 7 bases, J lost 6 bases, and 15 bases lay in between. CDR3 loop: CASKYRGEDEKLFF. The CDR3 DNA is TGTGCCAGCAAATACAGAGGGGAGGATGAAAAACTGTTTTTT.

The V and J genes are TRBV18 and TRBJ2-1; 11 bases are shared with TRBD2. The CDR3 consists of 15 residues. From germline, CDR1 is KGHSH and CDR2 LQKENI. V gave up 4 bases and J gave up 3 bases; unmatched junction bases: 2. The CDR3 is CASSLGLADYNEQFF. CDR3 nucleotide sequence: TGTGCCAGCTCACTGGGACTAGCGGACTACAATGAGCAGTTCTTC. The variable domain in full, with the rest retrieved from reference TRBV18 and TRBJ2-1, is NAGVMQNPRHLVRRRGQEARLRCSPMKGHSHVYWYRQLPEEGLKFMVYLQKENIIDESGMPKERFSAEFPKEGPSILRIQQVVRGDSAAYFCASSLGLADYNEQFFGPGTRLTVL.

The J gene is TRBJ2-1, the V gene TRBV18, with D unresolved. Looked up from germline, CDR1 is KGHSH and CDR2 is LQKENI. V was trimmed by 2 bases and J by 0 bases, leaving 8 bases between them. The CDR3 consists of 15 residues. CDR3 in amino acids: CASSPITGSYNEQFF. For the CDR3, the DNA is TGTGCCAGCTCACCAATAACGGGCTCCTACAATGAGCAGTTCTTC.

The rearrangement links TRBV11-2 to TRBJ1-6, with D perhaps TRBD1 (5 bases). The CDR3 contains 13 residues. Germline V gene lookup returns CDR1 SGHAT and CDR2 FQNNGV. V lost 7 bases, J lost 10 bases, and 14 bases lay in between. Here the CDR3 reads CASTHTKGSPLHF. The CDR3, as DNA: TGTGCCAGCACCCATACCAAGGGGTCACCCCTCCACTTT.

The chain uses TRBV13 and TRBJ2-4; D may be TRBD2 (6 bases). Per germline, CDR1 PRHDT and CDR2 FYEKMQ (reference sequence). The CDR3 consists of 17 residues. V was shortened by 3 bases and J by 3 bases, with 18 bases between the two germline ends. CDR3 nucleotides: TGTGCCAGCAGCTTGTCGGGGGACCTAACAGGCAAAAACATTCAGTACTTC. Protein: CASSLSGDLTGKNIQYF.

J is TRBJ2-7 and V is TRBV6-4, with 10 bases fitting TRBD1. This CDR3 contains 16 residues. After removal of 6 bases from V and 2 bases from J, the junction contained 10 bases not matched to a gene. Germline V gene data show CDR1 as MRHNA and CDR2 as SNTAGT. As DNA, the CDR3 is TGTGCCAGCAGGGCAATGGGACAGGGGACCGCCTACGAGCAGTACTTC. It codes for CASRAMGQGTAYEQYF.

The chain uses TRBV27 and TRBJ1-2; D is perhaps TRBD1 (5 bases). This CDR3 has 13 amino acids. V lost 3 bases and J 8 bases, leaving 13 bases between the germline ends. Germline-derived CDR1 and CDR2 are MNHEY and SMNVEV (reference sequence). The CDR3 sequence: CASSFSPAGGYTF. CDR3 nucleotide sequence: TGTGCCAGCAGTTTTTCCCCGGCAGGGGGCTACACCTTC.

This clone was seen only a few times. The J gene is TRBJ1-2, the V gene TRBV30; possibly TRBD1 for D (6 bases). The CDR3 is 12 residues long. Looked up from germline, CDR1 is GTSNPN and CDR2 is SVGIG (reference sequence). Trimming removed 2 bases from V and 6 bases from J, with 10 bases in between. This CDR3 reads CAWSSGVDGYTF. CDR3 nucleotides: TGTGCCTGGAGTTCAGGGGTGGATGGCTACACCTTC.

V is TRBV4-1 and J is TRBJ1-5; unclear D gene. CDR1 and CDR2 from the germline V gene are MGHRA and YSYEKL. This CDR3 region has 16 residues. V shed 0 bases and J shed 0 bases, with 9 bases lying between them. This chain's CDR3 is CASSQEGINSNQPQHF. In nucleotides, the CDR3 is TGCGCCAGCAGCCAAGAGGGCATTAATAGCAATCAGCCCCAGCATTTT.

The genes are TRBV15 and TRBJ2-6; D gene uncertain. The CDR3 loop spans 15 amino acids. CDR1 and CDR2 (germline): LNHNV, YYDKDF (reference sequence). V shed 3 bases and J shed 2 bases, with 8 bases lying between them. The CDR3 nucleotides read TGTGCCACCAGCAGCGGTGGTCCTGGGGCCAACGTCCTGACTTTC. Residues: CATSSGGPGANVLTF.

In this sample, this clone turned up a few times. The chain uses TRBV6-6 and TRBJ2-2; 10 bases are shared with TRBD2. In germline, CDR1 is MNHNY, CDR2 SVGAGI (reference sequence). The CDR3 is made up of 15 amino acids. The J segment lost 3 bases and the V segment lost 6 bases, leaving 4 bases of the junction unmatched. The CDR3 loop reads CASSSSGGHTGELFF. CDR3 nucleotide sequence: TGTGCCAGCAGCTCTAGCGGGGGCCACACCGGGGAGCTGTTTTTT.

The V call is TRBV7-8, the J call TRBJ2-7; 11 bases match TRBD2. The V gene's germline CDR1 is SGHVS and CDR2 FQNEAQ. The CDR3 runs to 16 residues. V was clipped by 1 base and J by 4 bases; unmatched bases: 6. The CDR3 region is CASSLEIAGGHYEQYF. The CDR3 region has the DNA TGTGCCAGCAGCTTAGAAATAGCGGGGGGGCATTACGAGCAGTACTTC.

The V call is TRBV10-3, the J call TRBJ2-4, with TRBD2 as a possible D gene (5 bases). V shed 9 bases and J shed 10 bases, with 16 bases lying between them. The germline gives CDR1 ENHRY, CDR2 SYGVKD. This CDR3 contains 12 residues. The CDR3 DNA sequence: TGTGCCATTGGGGAGTCCGTAGATATTCAGTACTTC. Translation gives CAIGESVDIQYF.

CDR3 DNA sequence: TGTGCCAGCAGCTTAGATTCAGGGGTGTACGAGCAGTACTTC. It is translated as CASSLDSGVYEQYF. This rearrangement joins TRBV11-2 to TRBJ2-7, with D possibly being TRBD1 (6 bases). The V end was cut by 0 bases, the J end by 4 bases, with 10 bases between. CDR3 length equals 14 residues. The germline CDR1 and CDR2 sequences are SGHAT and FQNNGV.

The rearrangement uses TRBV10-3 and TRBJ2-1, with D tentatively TRBD2 (6 bases). The V and J ends lost 1 base and 3 bases respectively, with 16 bases between them. The CDR3 is 17 residues long. The V gene's germline CDR1 is ENHRY and CDR2 SYGVKD. This CDR3 is CAISEYPPGEYYNEQFF. The DNA for the CDR3 is TGTGCCATCAGTGAGTACCCTCCGGGAGAATACTACAATGAGCAGTTCTTC.

The CDR3 loop reads CASIPGTGVNEQFF. For the CDR3, the DNA is TGTGCCAGCATCCCCGGGACAGGGGTGAATGAGCAGTTCTTC. The chain joins TRBV7-9 to TRBJ2-1; TRBD1 matches at 10 bases. V lost 7 bases, J lost 7 bases, and 7 bases stayed unmatched. Germline V gene lookup returns CDR1 SEHNR and CDR2 FQNEAQ (reference sequence). CDR3 size: 14 residues.

The CDR3 bases are TGTGCCAGCAGTTCCCGCAGACAGACCTACGAGCAGTACTTC. Its translation: CASSSRRQTYEQYF. The chain joins TRBV27 to TRBJ2-7; TRBD1 is a possible D gene (5 bases). This CDR3 is 14 amino acids long. With 4 bases removed from V and 2 bases from J, the gap between germline ends came to 12 bases. The germline V gene encodes CDR1 MNHEY and CDR2 SMNVEV (reference sequence).

The rearrangement uses TRBV7-9 and TRBJ2-5; 11 bases agree with TRBD2. This CDR3 is built from 15 residues. Germline CDR1 SEHNR, CDR2 FQNEAQ (reference sequence). The V segment lost 2 bases and the J segment 2 bases; nucleotides outside the gene matches: 1. The CDR3 region is CASSLRLAGQETQYF. For the CDR3, the DNA is TGTGCCAGCAGCTTACGACTAGCGGGGCAAGAGACCCAGTACTTC.

This clone was recorded only once. The V call is TRBV21-1, the J call TRBJ1-5; the tabulated D call, TRBD1, remains unverified against the DNA. TRBV21-1 has pseudogene status. The CDR3 contains 17 residues. This CDR3 reads CASSSQGGWGSGQPQHF. The CDR3 DNA reads as TGTGCCAGCAGCAGCCAGGGGGGTTGGGGTAGCGGTCAGCCCCAGCATTTT.

On this clone: The junction departs from germline at one end; a sequencing error may be responsible. The V gene is TRBV18, the J gene TRBJ1-1; tentatively, D is TRBD1 (5 bases). The CDR3 spans 13 residues. Germline lookup yields CDR1 KGHSH and CDR2 LQKENI. As DNA, the CDR3 is TGTGCCAGCTCCCCGGGGGGGAACCCTGAAGCTTTCTTT. Translating gives CASSPGGNPEAFF.